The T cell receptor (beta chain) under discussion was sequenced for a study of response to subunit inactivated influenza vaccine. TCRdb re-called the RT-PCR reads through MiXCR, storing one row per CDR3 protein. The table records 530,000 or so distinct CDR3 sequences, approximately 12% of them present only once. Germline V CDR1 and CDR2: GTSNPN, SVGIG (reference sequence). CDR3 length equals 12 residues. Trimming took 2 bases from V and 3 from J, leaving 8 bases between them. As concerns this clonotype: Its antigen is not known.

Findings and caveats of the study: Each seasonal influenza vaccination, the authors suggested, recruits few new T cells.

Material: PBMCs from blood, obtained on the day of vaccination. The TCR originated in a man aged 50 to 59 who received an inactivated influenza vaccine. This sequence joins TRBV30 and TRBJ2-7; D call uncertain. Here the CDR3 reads CAWSILGYEQYF. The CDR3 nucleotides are TGTGCCTGGAGTATTTTGGGCTACGAGCAGTACTTC.